Described below is a single T cell receptor (beta chain) sequence and its context. Its antigen is undetermined. A junction end diverges from the germline sequence, so it may reflect a read error. The same CDR3 can be traced to other DNA sequences in this sample. CDR3 length equals 12 residues. Germline values: CDR1 LGHDT, CDR2 YNNKEL (reference sequence). These data are taken from a study of T cell responses to AZD1222 COVID-19 vaccine. Study observations and caveats: There were repertoire samples only from the period after the peak T cell response. Vaccine-related CD4 TCRs covered spike, predominating at 160-218 and 743-854. Most donors were white British and more were female, and clonal diversity was possibly underestimated. Spike-specific TCR breadth rose after two AZD1222 doses, and depth rose as well.

The protocol was immunoSEQ multiplex PCR, while the TCRdb copy is restricted to in-frame clones and leaves out a portion. The repertoire has about 56,000 clones, over 75% of them found once; the top ten carry around 15%. The rearrangement uses TRBV3-1 (or the pseudogene TRBV3-2) and TRBJ1-2; a possible D gene is TRBD1 (5 bases). Source: peripheral blood, taken on day 0 of AZD1222 vaccination. The sequence came from an adult in good health. The CDR3 DNA reads TGCGCCAGCAGCCAAGTAGGGGATGGCTACACCTTC. Protein: CASSQVGDGYTF.